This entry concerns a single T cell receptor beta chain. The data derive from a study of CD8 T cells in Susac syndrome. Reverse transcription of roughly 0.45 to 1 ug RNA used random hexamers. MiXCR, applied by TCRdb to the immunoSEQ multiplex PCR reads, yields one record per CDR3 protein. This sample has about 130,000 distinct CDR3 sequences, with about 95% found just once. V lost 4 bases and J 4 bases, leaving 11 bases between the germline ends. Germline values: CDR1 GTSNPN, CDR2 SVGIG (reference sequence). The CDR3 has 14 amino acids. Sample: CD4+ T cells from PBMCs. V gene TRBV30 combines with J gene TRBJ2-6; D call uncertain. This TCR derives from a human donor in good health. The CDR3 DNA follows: TGTGCCTGGAAGGTGCAGTCAGGGGCCAACGTCCTGACTTTC. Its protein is CAWKVQSGANVLTF.